The 7 T cell receptor beta chains listed next were all sequenced from one sample in a study of cytomegalovirus exposure and HLA in healthy donors. This table comes from immunoSEQ multiplex PCR, and its TCRdb copy is limited to in-frame clones, with some not included. The data hold 90,000 or so clones, with 85% observed a single time. The source material was PBMCs. Receptor source: a man between 18 and 35 years old in good health and CMV-seropositive.

The chain combines TRBV28 with TRBJ2-1; 8 bases are a match to TRBD1. CDR1 MDHEN and CDR2 SYDVKM come from the germline V gene. Losses at the gene ends were 3 bases for V and 5 bases for J; bases not matched to a gene: 3. The CDR3 extends over 14 amino acids. This chain's CDR3 is CASSFPGGNNEQFF. The CDR3 DNA reads TGTGCCAGCAGTTTCCCAGGGGGCAACAATGAGCAGTTCTTC.

The J gene is TRBJ2-1, the V gene TRBV4-1; 9 nucleotides line up with TRBD2. Germline CDR1 MGHRA, CDR2 YSYEKL. The ends lost 2 bases at V and 7 bases at J; junction bases unmatched: 9. This CDR3 spans 16 amino acids. In nucleotides, the CDR3 is TGCGCCAGCAGCCAAATAGCGGGAGCGAATTTGAATGAGCAGTTCTTC. The encoded protein is CASSQIAGANLNEQFF.

V and J are TRBV10-3 and TRBJ2-3; 15 nucleotides match TRBD2. V was clipped by 2 bases and J by 4 bases; unmatched bases: 1. This CDR3 is built from 16 residues. Germline lookup yields CDR1 ENHRY and CDR2 SYGVKD. The CDR3 nucleotides read TGTGCCATCAGTGAGGGACTAGCGGGAGGGCCAGATACGCAGTATTTT. This encodes CAISEGLAGGPDTQYF.

This clone was counted a few times. The rearrangement joins TRBV5-4 to TRBJ2-7; 7 positions agree with TRBD1. V dropped 3 bases and J dropped 2; count of bases not matched to a gene: 5. Germline assignment: CDR1 SGHNT and CDR2 YYREEE (reference sequence). The CDR3 is 14 amino acids. CDR3 region: CASSSGTAAYEQYF. DNA of the CDR3: TGTGCCAGCAGCTCCGGGACAGCAGCCTACGAGCAGTACTTC.

The V call is TRBV2, the J call TRBJ2-3, with D perhaps matching TRBD2 (6 bases). The V and J ends lost 7 bases and 0 bases respectively, with 8 bases between them. CDR3 length equals 13 residues. The germline CDR1 and CDR2 sequences are SNHLY and FYNNEI. CDR3 amino acids: CASNGLSTDTQYF. The DNA of the CDR3 is TGTGCCAGCAACGGACTAAGCACAGATACGCAGTATTTT. Full variable domain (remainder filled in from reference TRBV2 and TRBJ2-3): EPEVTQTPSHQVTQMGQEVILRCVPISNHLYFYWYRQILGQKVEFLVSFYNNEISEKSEIFDDQFSVERPDGSNFTLKIRSTKLEDSAMYFCASNGLSTDTQYFGPGTRLTVL.

The chain joins TRBV5-1 to TRBJ2-4, with D possibly being TRBD1 (6 bases). The CDR3 consists of 14 residues. Germline V gene sequence: CDR1 SGHRS, CDR2 YFSETQ. V was pared by 0 bases and J by 8 bases, with 12 bases between. The DNA for the CDR3 is TGCGCCAGCAGCTTGGGGGGGCCTGAAGACATTCAGTACTTC. It yields the protein CASSLGGPEDIQYF.

This clone was detected ten times or more. The chain has TRBV7-2 and TRBJ2-1; D not resolved. Germline V gives CDR1 SGHTA, CDR2 FQGNSA. This CDR3 is built from 13 residues. The V end was cut by 2 bases, the J end by 9 bases, with 11 bases between. In DNA, the CDR3 is TGTGCCAGCAGCTTAAGCTCCTTGAGTGAGCAGTTCTTC. It yields the protein CASSLSSLSEQFF.